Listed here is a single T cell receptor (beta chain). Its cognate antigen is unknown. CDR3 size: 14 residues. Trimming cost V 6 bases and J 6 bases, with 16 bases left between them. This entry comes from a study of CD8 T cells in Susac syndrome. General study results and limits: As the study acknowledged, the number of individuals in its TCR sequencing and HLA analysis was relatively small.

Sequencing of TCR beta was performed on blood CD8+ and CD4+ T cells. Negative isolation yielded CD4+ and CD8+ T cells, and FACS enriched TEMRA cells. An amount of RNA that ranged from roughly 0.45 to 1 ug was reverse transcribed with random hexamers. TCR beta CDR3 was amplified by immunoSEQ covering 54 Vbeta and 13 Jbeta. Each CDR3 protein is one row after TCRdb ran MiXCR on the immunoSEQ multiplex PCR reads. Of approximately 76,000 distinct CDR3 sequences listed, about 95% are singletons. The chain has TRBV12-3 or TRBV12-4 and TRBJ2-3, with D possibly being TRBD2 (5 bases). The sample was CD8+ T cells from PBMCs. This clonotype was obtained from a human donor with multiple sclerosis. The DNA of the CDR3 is TGTGCCAGCAGCTCCTCCGGAGGTTCCGATACGCAGTATTTT. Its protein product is CASSSSGGSDTQYF.